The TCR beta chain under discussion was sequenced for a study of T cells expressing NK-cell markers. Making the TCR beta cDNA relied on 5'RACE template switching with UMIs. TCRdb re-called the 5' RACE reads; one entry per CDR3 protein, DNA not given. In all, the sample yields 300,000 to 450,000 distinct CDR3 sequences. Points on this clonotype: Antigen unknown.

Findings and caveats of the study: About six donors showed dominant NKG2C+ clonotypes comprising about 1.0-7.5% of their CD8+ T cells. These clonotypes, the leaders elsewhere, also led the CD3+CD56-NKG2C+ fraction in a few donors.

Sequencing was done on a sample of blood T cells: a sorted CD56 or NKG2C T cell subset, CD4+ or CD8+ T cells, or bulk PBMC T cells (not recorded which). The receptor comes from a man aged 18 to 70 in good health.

This chain's CDR3 is CASSMRQGAVADTQYF. V and J are TRBV7-6 and TRBJ2-3; TCRdb's D gene call, TRBD1, goes unchecked for lack of DNA. The CDR3 has 16 amino acids. Germline loops: CDR1 SGHVS, CDR2 FNYEAQ.